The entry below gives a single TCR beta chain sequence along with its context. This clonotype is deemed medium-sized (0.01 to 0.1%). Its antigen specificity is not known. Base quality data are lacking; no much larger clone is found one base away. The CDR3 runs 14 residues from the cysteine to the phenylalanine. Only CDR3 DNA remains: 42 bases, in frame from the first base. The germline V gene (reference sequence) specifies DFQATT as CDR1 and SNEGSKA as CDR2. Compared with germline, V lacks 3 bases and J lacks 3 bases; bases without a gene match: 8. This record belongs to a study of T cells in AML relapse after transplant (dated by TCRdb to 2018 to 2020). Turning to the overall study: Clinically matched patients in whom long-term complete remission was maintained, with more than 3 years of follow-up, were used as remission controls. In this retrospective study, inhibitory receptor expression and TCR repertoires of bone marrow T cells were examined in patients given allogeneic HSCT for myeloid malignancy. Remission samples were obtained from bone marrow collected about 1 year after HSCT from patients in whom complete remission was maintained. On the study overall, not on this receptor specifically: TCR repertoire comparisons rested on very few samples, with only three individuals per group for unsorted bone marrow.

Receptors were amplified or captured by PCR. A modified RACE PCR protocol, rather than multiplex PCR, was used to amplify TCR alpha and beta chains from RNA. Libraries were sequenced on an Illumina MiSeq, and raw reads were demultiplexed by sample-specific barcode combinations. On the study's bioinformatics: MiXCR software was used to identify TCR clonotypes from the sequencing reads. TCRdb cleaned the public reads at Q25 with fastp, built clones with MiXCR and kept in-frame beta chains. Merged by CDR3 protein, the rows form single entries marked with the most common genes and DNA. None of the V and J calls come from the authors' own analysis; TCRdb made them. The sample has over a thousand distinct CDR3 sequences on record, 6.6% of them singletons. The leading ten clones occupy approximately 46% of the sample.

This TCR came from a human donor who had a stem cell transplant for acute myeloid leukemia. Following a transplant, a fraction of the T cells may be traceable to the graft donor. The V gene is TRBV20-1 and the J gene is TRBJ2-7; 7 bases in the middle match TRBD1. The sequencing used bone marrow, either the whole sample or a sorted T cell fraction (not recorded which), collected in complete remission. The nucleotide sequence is TGCAGTGCTAGGGACCCCCGGGACAGCTACGAGCAGTACTTC. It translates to CSARDPRDSYEQYF.